This T cell receptor beta chain was sequenced during a study of cytomegalovirus exposure and HLA in healthy donors. Deletions cut 0 bases from V and 4 bases from J, with 11 bases between. The CDR3 is made up of 15 amino acids. The germline CDR1 and CDR2 sequences are SGDLS and YYNGEE. The primer mix had 60 Vbeta and 13 Jbeta primers. Produced via immunoSEQ multiplex PCR; TCRdb's table is partial and in-frame only. The top ten clones hold approximately 4.1% of a sample with 150,000 or so clones, less than 90% of them seen once. This receptor was obtained from a woman aged 45-59 years in good health and CMV-seropositive. V and J are TRBV9 and TRBJ1-3; D not resolved. What was sequenced was PBMCs. The CDR3: CASSVDGRSGNTIYF. CDR3 in DNA: TGTGCCAGCAGCGTAGACGGCAGGTCCGGAAACACCATATATTTT.